One and the same sample provided the 7 T cell receptor beta chains below, sequenced in a study of cytomegalovirus exposure and HLA in healthy donors. Use of 60 Vbeta and 13 Jbeta primers characterized the PCR. The table came from immunoSEQ multiplex PCR; TCRdb's copy has only in-frame clones and leaves some out. The table has 150,000 or so clones, roughly 72% seen once. The sample consisted of PBMCs. These receptors were taken from a man aged 25 to 45 in good health and CMV-seronegative.

This clone was observed a handful of times. This sequence joins TRBV9 and TRBJ2-5; 8 bases are shared with TRBD2. CDR1 and CDR2 (germline): SGDLS, YYNGEE. V lost 0 bases to trimming and J lost 7 bases; unmatched junction nucleotides: 11. The CDR3 runs to 16 residues. The CDR3 sequence is CASSVAEGLAGLTQYF. The DNA of the CDR3 is TGTGCCAGCAGCGTAGCTGAGGGGCTAGCGGGCCTGACCCAGTACTTC.

A few counts support this clone. Here the CDR3 reads CASSINRGTEAFF. CDR3 DNA: TGTGCCAGCAGTATTAATCGAGGGACTGAAGCTTTCTTT. The rearrangement joins TRBV27 to TRBJ1-1; D uncertain. Between the trimmed V and J ends, which lost 5 bases and 5 bases, there was a span of 12 bases. This CDR3 is built from 13 residues. The germline V gene has CDR1 MNHEY and CDR2 SMNVEV (reference sequence).

In this sample, this clone turned up once. The J gene is TRBJ1-5, the V gene TRBV19, with TRBD1 identical over 9 bases. Germline V gene data show CDR1 as LNHDA and CDR2 as SQIVND (reference sequence). V gave up 6 bases and J gave up 6 bases; unmatched junction bases: 3. This CDR3 region has 13 residues. The CDR3 reads CASSPDRGQPQHF. CDR3 bases: TGTGCCAGTAGCCCGGACAGGGGTCAGCCCCAGCATTTT. The whole variable domain, remainder taken from reference TRBV19 and TRBJ1-5, is DGGITQSPKYLFRKEGQNVTLSCEQNLNHDAMYWYRQDPGQGLRLIYYSQIVNDFQKGDIAEGYSVSREKKESFPLTVTSAQKNPTAFYLCASSPDRGQPQHFGDGTRLSIL.

V and J are TRBV4-2 and TRBJ1-3; D remains unclear. V was clipped by 5 bases and J by 2 bases, with 10 bases between them. This CDR3 contains 14 residues. Germline V gene sequence: CDR1 LGHNA, CDR2 YNFKEQ. The CDR3 DNA is TGTGCCAGCAGCTTGGGCCAGACTGGAAACACCATATATTTT. Translated: CASSLGQTGNTIYF.

The rearrangement uses TRBV28 and TRBJ2-7; 7 bases map to TRBD1. The CDR3 length is 13 residues. Looked up from germline, CDR1 is MDHEN and CDR2 is SYDVKM. The ends lost 6 bases at V and 2 bases at J; junction bases unmatched: 4. The CDR3 region is CASRGQAAYEQYF. In DNA form, the CDR3 reads TGTGCCAGCAGAGGACAGGCAGCCTACGAGCAGTACTTC.

The chain carries TRBV4-1 and TRBJ2-5; D is unclear. Trimming took 1 base from V and 1 from J, leaving 10 bases between them. CDR1 MGHRA and CDR2 YSYEKL come from the germline V gene. The length of the CDR3 is 15 residues. The CDR3 region is CASSQGDTAQETQYF. CDR3 bases: TGCGCCAGCAGCCAAGGCGACACGGCCCAAGAGACCCAGTACTTC.

The chain links TRBV5-1 to TRBJ2-5; no clear D gene. The CDR3 length is 13 residues. Trimming removed 0 bases at V and 4 bases at J, with 7 bases between. In germline, CDR1 is SGHRS, CDR2 YFSETQ. The CDR3 DNA reads TGCGCCAGCAGCTTGGGGCTGGCAGAGACCCAGTACTTC. Its protein is CASSLGLAETQYF.